One sample yielded the 11 T cell receptor beta chains listed below, sequenced in a study of cytomegalovirus exposure and HLA in healthy donors. The study ran its PCR with 60 Vbeta and 13 Jbeta primers. The assay was immunoSEQ multiplex PCR, and TCRdb's table has in-frame clones only and misses some. Found here are some 140,000 clones, 76% of them singletons; the top ten hold roughly 1.8%. Sequencing was done on a sample of PBMCs. The receptors come from a female donor in good health and CMV-seropositive.

The chain carries TRBV19 and TRBJ1-5, with 9 bases identical to TRBD1. Germline V lookup: CDR1 LNHDA, CDR2 SQIVND (reference sequence). Germline trimming cut 5 bases from V and 5 bases from J; bases unmatched to any gene: 4. The CDR3 spans 14 residues. As DNA, the CDR3 is TGTGCCAGTAGTTCGGGACAGGGCTATCAGCCCCAGCATTTT. Protein: CASSSGQGYQPQHF.

The chain has TRBV21-1 and TRBJ2-7; whether TRBD2, the table's D call, matches the DNA was not checked. TRBV21-1 is an annotated pseudogene. This CDR3 spans 18 amino acids. The CDR3 DNA follows: TGTGCCAGCCGATCTTGCGGACTAGCGGGAGGGCCTTCCTACGAGCAGTACTTC. This gives the protein CASRSCGLAGGPSYEQYF.

V gene TRBV19 combines with J gene TRBJ1-1; no clear D. V was pared by 8 bases and J by 2 bases, with 9 bases between. The CDR3 length is 12 residues. CDR1 is LNHDA and CDR2 is SQIVND in the germline V gene (reference sequence). CDR3 region: CASDGDNTEAFF. DNA of the CDR3: TGTGCCAGTGACGGGGATAACACTGAAGCTTTCTTT.

V and J are TRBV6-6 and TRBJ1-4; 10 nucleotides line up with TRBD1. CDR3 length: 16 residues. Germline V gives CDR1 MNHNY, CDR2 SVGAGI (reference sequence). V lost 6 bases to trimming and J lost 4 bases; unmatched junction nucleotides: 8. The CDR3 here is CASRPPGQGINEKLFF. The CDR3 nucleotides read TGTGCCAGCAGACCTCCGGGACAGGGGATTAATGAAAAACTGTTTTTT.

The chain uses TRBV5-1 and TRBJ1-1, with D maybe TRBD1 (6 bases). Trimming removed 0 bases from V and 1 base from J, with 10 bases in between. Germline CDR1 SGHRS, CDR2 YFSETQ. The CDR3 spans 15 residues. This CDR3 is CASSLAPTGNTEAFF. The DNA for the CDR3 is TGCGCCAGCAGCTTGGCACCGACAGGGAACACTGAAGCTTTCTTT.

V gene TRBV18 combines with J gene TRBJ2-5, with TRBD1 matching over 8 bases. The germline V gene has CDR1 KGHSH and CDR2 LQKENI. This CDR3 comprises 15 residues. V dropped 1 base and J dropped 5; count of bases not matched to a gene: 6. The chain's CDR3 is CASSPRGQARETQYF. CDR3 coding DNA: TGTGCCAGCTCACCACGGGGACAGGCGCGGGAGACCCAGTACTTC.

The V gene is TRBV10-2, the J gene TRBJ2-2; 13 bases line up with TRBD2. V gave up 0 bases and J gave up 7 bases; unmatched junction bases: 8. CDR1 and CDR2 from the germline V gene are WSHSY and SAAADI. This CDR3 is 18 amino acids long. The CDR3, as DNA: TGCGCCAGCAGTGAGTCGTTAGGACTAGCGGGAGCGATCGGGGAGCTGTTTTTT. Its translation: CASSESLGLAGAIGELFF.

V usage is TRBV10-3 and J usage is TRBJ2-7; D is unresolved. This CDR3 has 15 amino acids. Trimming stripped 4 bases from V and 6 bases from J, with 19 bases between. Per germline, CDR1 ENHRY and CDR2 SYGVKD. In DNA form, the CDR3 reads TGTGCCATCAGTGGGGCCAGGCAGACCCTATCCGAGCAGTACTTC. Protein sequence: CAISGARQTLSEQYF.

The chain employs TRBV28 and TRBJ1-5; 8 bases fit TRBD1. From germline, CDR1 is MDHEN and CDR2 SYDVKM. CDR3 length equals 19 residues. Germline trimming cut 4 bases from V and 0 bases from J; bases unmatched to any gene: 14. The CDR3 sequence: CASSSSGGLVLYSNQPQHF. CDR3 nucleotide sequence: TGTGCCAGCAGTTCCTCAGGGGGCCTCGTCCTATATAGCAATCAGCCCCAGCATTTT.

This clone was seen a few times. This chain uses TRBV5-1 with TRBJ1-1; 11 bases align to TRBD1. CDR3 length equals 14 residues. CDR1 and CDR2 (germline): SGHRS, YFSETQ. The V segment lost 4 bases and the J segment 9 bases; nucleotides outside the gene matches: 8. This chain's CDR3 is CASSGSGQGGQAFF. The CDR3 region has the DNA TGCGCCAGCAGCGGATCGGGACAGGGGGGGCAAGCTTTCTTT.

The J gene is TRBJ2-1, the V gene TRBV18; the D is unclear. The ends were cut back, 2 bases at V and 10 bases at J, with 12 bases in the middle. The CDR3 runs 13 residues. In germline, CDR1 is KGHSH, CDR2 LQKENI. CDR3: CASSPGSEREQFF. The CDR3 region has the DNA TGTGCCAGCTCACCAGGCAGTGAACGAGAGCAGTTCTTC.